Described below is a single T cell receptor (beta chain) sequence and its context. Primers for the PCR totalled 60 Vbeta and 13 Jbeta. The protocol was immunoSEQ multiplex PCR, while the TCRdb copy is restricted to in-frame clones and leaves out a portion. Altogether 150,000 to 200,000 clones are present, about two thirds being singletons, with the ten largest covering 2% to 2.5%. This sample is drawn from a study of cytomegalovirus exposure and HLA in healthy donors. Germline V gene sequence: CDR1 SGHDT, CDR2 YYEEEE. With 4 bases clipped from V and 3 bases from J, the junction kept 12 bases outside the gene matches. The CDR3 has 16 residues.

This TCR came from a human donor in good health. V is TRBV5-6 and J is TRBJ2-7; 8 bases map to TRBD1. Sequenced material: PBMCs. CDR3 DNA: TGTGCCAGCAGCCCGCCGACAGGGGATCGGGACTACGAGCAGTACTTC. Its translation is CASSPPTGDRDYEQYF. Looking up the rest from reference TRBV5-6 and TRBJ2-7 gives the full variable domain: DAGVTQSPTHLIKTRGQQVTLRCSPKSGHDTVSWYQQALGQGPQFIFQYYEEEERQRGNFPDRFSGHQFPNYSSELNVNALLLGDSALYLCASSPPTGDRDYEQYFGPGTRLTVT.